The 22 T cell receptor beta chains below were found in one sample sequenced in a study of blood T cell repertoires in COVID-19. The repertoire was sequenced with immunoSEQ multiplex PCR; TCRdb's copy has only in-frame clones and lacks some. The table includes approximately 45,000 clones, 90% detected once. Input material: peripheral blood. All receptors derive from an older man with acute or convalescent COVID-19.

This clone appeared once. The V and J genes are TRBV6-6 and TRBJ2-1; D gene unclear. Germline V lookup: CDR1 MNHNY, CDR2 SVGAGI (reference sequence). V lost 8 bases, J lost 0 bases, and 11 bases lay in between. The CDR3 runs to 14 residues. DNA for the CDR3: TGTGCCAGCCGAGCGAGAAGCTCCTACAATGAGCAGTTCTTC. It encodes CASRARSSYNEQFF.

V gene TRBV12-3 or TRBV12-4 combines with J gene TRBJ2-7; D gene ambiguous. The CDR3 runs 12 residues. The germline V and J ends were trimmed by 3 bases and 7 bases, with 10 bases remaining between them. This chain's CDR3 is CASSFDGFEQYF. In DNA, the CDR3 is TGTGCCAGCAGTTTTGATGGCTTTGAGCAGTACTTC.

Only one count was recorded for this clone. The gene calls are TRBV28 and TRBJ1-6; D gene unclear. Between the trimmed V and J ends, which lost 2 bases and 8 bases, there was a span of 13 bases. CDR1 is MDHEN, CDR2 SYDVKM, per germline. CDR3 length equals 15 residues. The CDR3 sequence is CASSLRLGADSPLHF. The CDR3, as DNA: TGTGCCAGCAGTTTACGGTTGGGAGCGGATTCACCCCTCCACTTT. The full variable domain, completed using reference TRBV28 and TRBJ1-6, is DVKVTQSSRYLVKRTGEKVFLECVQDMDHENMFWYRQDPGLGLRLIYFSYDVKMKEKGDIPEGYSVSREKKERFSLILESASTNQTSMYLCASSLRLGADSPLHFGNGTRLTVT.

This clone was detected only once. This chain links TRBV2 with TRBJ1-6; tentatively, D is TRBD1 (6 bases). CDR1 SNHLY and CDR2 FYNNEI come from the germline V gene. There are 16 residues in the CDR3. The germline V and J ends were trimmed by 7 bases and 7 bases, with 20 bases remaining between them. The CDR3 region is CASIVNGGAGNSPLHF. Here the CDR3 DNA reads TGTGCCAGCATAGTTAACGGGGGGGCGGGGAATTCACCCCTCCACTTT. The full variable domain, completed using reference TRBV2 and TRBJ1-6, is EPEVTQTPSHQVTQMGQEVILRCVPISNHLYFYWYRQILGQKVEFLVSFYNNEISEKSEIFDDQFSVERPDGSNFTLKIRSTKLEDSAMYFCASIVNGGAGNSPLHFGNGTRLTVT.

To note about this clone: The junction departs from the called germline gene at one end, perhaps through a read error. This rearrangement joins TRBV30 to TRBJ2-3; 10 bases are shared with TRBD2. The CDR3 extends over 12 amino acids. The germline V gene encodes CDR1 GTSNPN and CDR2 SVGIG (reference sequence). The CDR3 coding sequence is TGTGCCTGGAGGACAAGCGGGGGGGCTTCGAATTTT. It specifies CAWRTSGGASNF.

The chain is built from TRBV7-2 and TRBJ1-6, with D unclear. V lost 2 bases and J lost 5, with 10 bases in between. The CDR3 sequence is 15 residues long. Germline loops: CDR1 SGHTA, CDR2 FQGNSA. CDR3 region: CASSLSSSNNSPLHF. CDR3 sequence (DNA): TGTGCCAGCAGCTTATCATCCAGTAATAATTCACCCCTCCACTTT.

For the CDR3, the DNA is TGTGCCTGGAGAGAGCCCGGTAACACTGAAGCTTTCTTT. It encodes CAWREPGNTEAFF. The genes are TRBV30 and TRBJ1-1; the D is unclear. Trimming left V 3 bases short and J 2 bases short, with 10 bases between. This CDR3 has 13 residues. Germline CDR1 reads GTSNPN; CDR2 reads SVGIG (reference sequence).

The genes are TRBV7-3 and TRBJ2-7; D not resolved. Germline CDR1 reads SGHTA; CDR2 reads FQGTGA. V gave up 1 base and J gave up 7 bases, with 17 bases separating them. The CDR3 is 15 amino acids. CDR3 DNA: TGTGCCAGCAGCTTAATCGCTAGTTCAGTCGAAGAGCAGTACTTC. Translated: CASSLIASSVEEQYF.

The chain carries TRBV5-1 and TRBJ2-1; TRBD2 agrees at 7 bases. Trimming removed 5 bases from V and 4 bases from J; junction bases left unmatched: 6. Germline-derived CDR1 and CDR2 are SGHRS and YFSETQ. The CDR3 is 14 amino acids. CDR3 DNA: TGCGCCAGCAGAGATTCGGGGGGATACAATGAGCAGTTCTTC. This codes for CASRDSGGYNEQFF.

The chain has TRBV5-1 and TRBJ1-2, with TRBD1 matching 9 bases. Germline lookup yields CDR1 SGHRS and CDR2 YFSETQ. V lost 4 bases and J lost 5; bases outside the gene matches: 15. This CDR3 spans 17 amino acids. The CDR3 bases are TGCGCCAGCAGCGCCGGGACAGGGTCTTCTTCCTCTTATGGCTACACCTTC. It specifies CASSAGTGSSSSYGYTF.

For the CDR3, the DNA is TGTGCCAGCAGCCCCCGGGACAGGACTATTAAAGGGGATGGCTACACCTTC. Its translation is CASSPRDRTIKGDGYTF. The gene calls are TRBV9 and TRBJ1-2, with 8 bases fitting TRBD1. The ends lost 4 bases at V and 6 bases at J; junction bases unmatched: 17. CDR1 is SGDLS and CDR2 is YYNGEE in the germline V gene. The CDR3 runs to 17 residues.

The chain's CDR3 is CASSPGGVGDNEQFF. CDR3 bases: TGTGCCAGCAGTCCTGGGGGGGTGGGTGACAATGAGCAGTTCTTC. The gene calls are TRBV25-1 and TRBJ2-1; 7 bases match TRBD2. V was clipped by 5 bases and J by 5 bases; unmatched bases: 9. Germline assignment: CDR1 MGHDK and CDR2 SYGVNS. The CDR3 length is 15 residues. The whole variable domain, remainder taken from reference TRBV25-1 and TRBJ2-1, is EADIYQTPRYLVIGTGKKITLECSQTMGHDKMYWYQQDPGMELHLIHYSYGVNSTEKGDLSSESTVSRIRTEHFPLTLESARPSHTSQYLCASSPGGVGDNEQFFGPGTRLTVL.

The chain uses TRBV7-9 and TRBJ2-4; 9 bases map to TRBD2. The CDR3 runs 16 residues. CDR1 SEHNR and CDR2 FQNEAQ come from the germline V gene (reference sequence). The J segment lost 8 bases and the V segment lost 5 bases, leaving 13 bases of the junction unmatched. CDR3 sequence: CASSRTSWRGGDIQYF. The CDR3 DNA reads as TGTGCCAGCAGCCGAACCAGCTGGCGGGGGGGCGACATTCAGTACTTC.

This clone has just one count. The rearrangement links TRBV19 to TRBJ2-2; tentative D call: TRBD1 (7 bases). The CDR3 sequence is 15 residues long. Per the germline V gene, CDR1 is LNHDA and CDR2 is SQIVND (reference sequence). Trimming removed 2 bases from V and 5 bases from J, with 12 bases in between. CDR3 loop: CASSIQGGWTGELFF. Written as DNA, the CDR3 is TGTGCCAGTAGTATACAGGGGGGTTGGACCGGGGAGCTGTTTTTT.

The chain carries TRBV7-9 and TRBJ1-2, with TRBD1 identical over 8 bases. Germline lookup yields CDR1 SEHNR and CDR2 FQNEAQ (reference sequence). V shed 0 bases and J 2 bases; nucleotides not matched to a gene: 8. This CDR3 comprises 17 residues. DNA for the CDR3: TGTGCCAGCAGCTTAGCGCGGGGGACAGGAGAAAACTATGGCTACACCTTC. Amino acid sequence: CASSLARGTGENYGYTF. Looking up the rest from reference TRBV7-9 and TRBJ1-2 gives the full variable domain: DTGVSQNPRHKITKRGQNVTFRCDPISEHNRLYWYRQTLGQGPEFLTYFQNEAQLEKSRLLSDRFSAERPKGSFSTLEIQRTEQGDSAMYLCASSLARGTGENYGYTFGSGTRLTVV.

The V gene is TRBV12-5, the J gene TRBJ2-1; 11 bases match TRBD1. The germline V gene has CDR1 LGHNT and CDR2 FRNRAP. V shed 5 bases, J shed 7 bases, and the junction held 7 bases outside the gene matches. The CDR3 runs to 15 residues. CDR3 protein: CASGTRDRGRNEQFF. CDR3 DNA sequence: TGTGCTAGTGGTACCCGGGACAGGGGGAGGAATGAGCAGTTCTTC.

The gene calls are TRBV20-1 and TRBJ2-5; tentatively, D is TRBD1 (6 bases). V was trimmed by 5 bases and J by 14 bases, leaving 18 bases between them. This CDR3 region has 11 residues. CDR1 is DFQATT and CDR2 is SNEGSKA in the germline V gene (reference sequence). CDR3 nucleotides: TGCAGTGCTTCTTCCTCCGGGACACTCTACTTC. Its protein is CSASSSGTLYF.

The rearrangement uses TRBV30 and TRBJ1-2, with TRBD1 matching over 8 bases. The V segment lost 4 bases and the J segment 1 base; nucleotides outside the gene matches: 2. Germline values: CDR1 GTSNPN, CDR2 SVGIG (reference sequence). The CDR3 length is 13 residues. The CDR3 reads CAWNDRGNYGYTF. In nucleotides, the CDR3 is TGTGCCTGGAACGACAGGGGTAACTATGGCTACACCTTC.

The J gene is TRBJ2-7, the V gene TRBV19; 9 bases line up with TRBD1. Germline CDR1 and CDR2: LNHDA and SQIVND (reference sequence). V lost 3 bases to trimming and J lost 2 bases; unmatched junction nucleotides: 14. The CDR3 contains 18 residues. CDR3 region: CASSMRGQGTSMPYEQYF. DNA of the CDR3: TGTGCCAGTAGTATGAGGGGACAGGGTACTTCCATGCCCTACGAGCAGTACTTC.

The rearrangement links TRBV9 to TRBJ1-2; no clear D gene. Trimming took off 0 bases at V and 8 bases at J, with 5 bases between the two ends. CDR1 and CDR2 (germline): SGDLS, YYNGEE. The CDR3 contains 11 residues. CDR3 nucleotides: TGTGCCAGCAGCGTAGACGGGGGCTACACCTTC. Translated: CASSVDGGYTF. Together with reference TRBV9 and TRBJ1-2, the CDR3 gives the full variable domain: DSGVTQTPKHLITATGQRVTLRCSPRSGDLSVYWYQQSLDQGLQFLIQYYNGEERAKGNILERFSAQQFPDLHSELNLSSLELGDSALYFCASSVDGGYTFGSGTRLTVV.

This clone was seen only once. V is TRBV7-2 and J is TRBJ1-2; D unresolved. Germline lookup yields CDR1 SGHTA and CDR2 FQGNSA. This CDR3 has 14 amino acids. With 5 bases removed from V and 5 bases from J, the gap between germline ends came to 15 bases. The CDR3 nucleotides read TGTGCCAGCAGCCCGCGCGGGAGACTTTATGGCTACACCTTC. It codes for CASSPRGRLYGYTF.

The V and J genes are TRBV20-1 and TRBJ1-5, with unresolved D. Between the trimmed V and J ends, which lost 3 bases and 3 bases, there was a span of 9 bases. Germline lookup yields CDR1 DFQATT and CDR2 SNEGSKA (reference sequence). CDR3 length: 13 residues. The CDR3 spells CSASAGINQPQHF. CDR3 bases: TGCAGTGCTAGTGCGGGAATCAATCAGCCCCAGCATTTT.